This is a list of T cell receptor beta chains from one sample in a study of blood T cell repertoires in COVID-19. Sequencing was performed with immunoSEQ multiplex PCR; in TCRdb, only in-frame clones are kept and a portion is missing. The sample holds hundreds of thousands of clones, 70% to 90% seen once. Sequencing was performed on PBMCs or T cells enriched from blood (not recorded which). These receptors were collected from a woman aged 25 to 39 who had been exposed to COVID-19. Each CDR3 is given with its conserved first and last residue. The D gene is left open where the match is weak. Size is omitted from some rows. Given values are once, few, many or a class for expanded clones.

clone size | J gene | D gene | V gene | CDR3 DNA | CDR3 protein
NA | TRBJ2-7 | NA | TRBV6-5 | TGTGCCAGCAGTTACGGGGGCAGGGAATACGAGCAGTACTTC | CASSYGGREYEQYF
NA | TRBJ2-7 | NA | TRBV6-5 | TGTGCCAGCAGTTACCCGGACGGAGGAAGGCAGTACTTC | CASSYPDGGRQYF
NA | TRBJ1-2 | TRBD1 | TRBV6-5 | TGTGCCAGCAGTAACAGCCCCGGGACAGGGAGTTCCTCCTTC | CASSNSPGTGSSSF
NA | TRBJ1-1 | NA | TRBV5-1 | TGCGCCAGCGGCTTCGTGGGGGGAGGAAACACTGAAGCTTTCTTT | CASGFVGGGNTEAFF
NA | TRBJ1-5 | NA | TRBV5-4 | TGTGCCGGGGGGGTCCATAGCAATCAGCCCCAGCATTTT | CAGGVHSNQPQHF
NA | TRBJ1-1 | NA | TRBV5-1 | TGCGCCAGCAGCCCACAAGGGGGGAACACTGAAGCTTTCTTT | CASSPQGGNTEAFF
NA | TRBJ1-1 | NA | TRBV19 | TGTGCCAGTAGTGCCCCCGGGACAAGGAACACTGAAGCTTTCTTT | CASSAPGTRNTEAFF
NA | TRBJ1-1 | TRBD1 | TRBV11-2 | TGTGCCAGCAGCTTAACAGGGACAGGGAAAGGAGCGGAAGCTTTCTTT | CASSLTGTGKGAEAFF
NA | TRBJ1-1 | NA | TRBV5-1 | TGCGCCAGCAGCTTGGGGGGCGCGACAGTCATGAACACTGAAGCTTTCTTT | CASSLGGATVMNTEAFF
NA | TRBJ1-5 | TRBD1 | TRBV6-5 | TGTGCCAGCATGCCCCGGGACAGGATTAATCAGCCCCAGCATTTT | CASMPRDRINQPQHF
NA | TRBJ2-2 | NA | TRBV10-3 | TGTGCCATCAGTGGTCGCGGCCAATCGGGGGCCGGGGAGCTGTTTTTT | CAISGRGQSGAGELFF
few | TRBJ1-1 | TRBD1 | TRBV13 | TGTGCCAGCAGCCGCACAGGGGACTGGGTGGAAGCTTTCTTT | CASSRTGDWVEAFF
NA | TRBJ2-2 | TRBD2 | TRBV5-1 | TGCGCCAGCAGCTTCGGACTAGCGGACACCGGGGAGCTGTTTTTT | CASSFGLADTGELFF
NA | TRBJ1-2 | NA | TRBV6-5 | TGTGCCAGCACTGGACACACTTCTAACTATGGCTACACCTTC | CASTGHTSNYGYTF
NA | TRBJ1-2 | TRBD1 | TRBV5-6 | TGTGCCAGCAGCCTGAGTGCAGGGGGCCGGAGCTATGGCTACACCTTC | CASSLSAGGRSYGYTF
NA | TRBJ2-1 | NA | TRBV19 | TGTGCCAGTAAAGACAGGTACAATGAGCAGTTCTTC | CASKDRYNEQFF
NA | TRBJ1-2 | TRBD1 | TRBV11-2 | TGTGCCAGCAGCTTAAACCGACAGGGGGCAAGGGGCTACACCTTC | CASSLNRQGARGYTF
NA | TRBJ2-1 | TRBD2 | TRBV5-1 | TGCGCCAGCAGCAGGACTAGCGGGGGGGCGCATCAGTTCTTC | CASSRTSGGAHQFF
NA | TRBJ2-1 | TRBD2 | TRBV5-1 | TGCGCCAGCAGCCTGACTAGCGGGGGGGCCAATGAGCAGTTCTTC | CASSLTSGGANEQFF
NA | TRBJ1-2 | TRBD1 | TRBV4-1 | TGCGCCAGCAGCCAAGAAGTAGCAGGGGGCAATGGCTACACCTTC | CASSQEVAGGNGYTF
NA | TRBJ1-2 | NA | TRBV7-9 | TGTGCCAGCAGCCGACCCTCAACAGGAACTAACTATGGCTACACCTTC | CASSRPSTGTNYGYTF
NA | TRBJ2-3 | TRBD2 | TRBV12-5 | TGTGCTAGTCTCGGGGGGGGACGGCCAGATACGCAGTATTTT | CASLGGGRPDTQYF
NA | TRBJ1-1 | TRBD1 | TRBV19 | TGTGCCAGTAGTCCCTCAGGGAAGGGGGCACCTGAAGCTTTCTTT | CASSPSGKGAPEAFF
NA | TRBJ2-5 | NA | TRBV5-1 | TGCGCCAGCAAAACCAGGTTTGGACTACAAGAGACCCAGTACTTC | CASKTRFGLQETQYF
NA | TRBJ1-1 | NA | TRBV2 | TGTGCCAGCAGTGGCCCTCAGGGGTGGAACACTGAAGCTTTCTTT | CASSGPQGWNTEAFF
NA | TRBJ1-5 | NA | TRBV19 | TGTGCCAGTAACTTTGATGGAACAGACCTTAGCAATCAGCCCCAGCATTTT | CASNFDGTDLSNQPQHF
NA | TRBJ1-4 | NA | TRBV9 | TGTGCCAGCAGCGTAGGGGGCGCCCAAACCGAAAAACTGTTTTTT | CASSVGGAQTEKLFF
NA | TRBJ1-1 | TRBD1 | TRBV11-2 | TGTGCCAGCAGCTCCCCGGGACAGGGGCGAAGTGAAGCTTTCTTT | CASSSPGQGRSEAFF
NA | TRBJ1-1 | TRBD1 | TRBV2 | TGTGCCAGCAGACCAGGGGCCGGGACAGGGTTTGTTGAAGCTTTCTTT | CASRPGAGTGFVEAFF
NA | TRBJ2-7 | NA | TRBV6-5 | TGTGCCAGCAGTTACAGGGGGGGCTACGAGCAGTACTTC | CASSYRGGYEQYF
NA | TRBJ1-1 | NA | TRBV10-1 | TGCGCCAGCAGTGACCAGGACAGCGAAGCTTTCTTT | CASSDQDSEAFF
NA | TRBJ2-4 | NA | TRBV19 | TGTGCCAGTAGCAACGCAGGTATTACAGGGAACATTCAGTACTTC | CASSNAGITGNIQYF
NA | TRBJ1-1 | TRBD1 | TRBV10-1 | TGCGCCAGCAGTGAGGTTCGACAGGGGGCTAAGGCTGAAGCTTTCTTT | CASSEVRQGAKAEAFF
NA | TRBJ1-6 | NA | TRBV6-5 | TGTGCCAGCAGGGACACGGATGGGTCACCCCTCCACTTT | CASRDTDGSPLHF
NA | TRBJ1-3 | TRBD1 | TRBV4-2 | TGTGCCAGCAGCCAAGAGCCAGGGGGCGTAGACACCATATATTTT | CASSQEPGGVDTIYF
once | TRBJ1-2 | TRBD1 | TRBV24-1 | TGTGCCACCAGTGACCCTGGGACAGGGGGCGCGGGCTACACCTTC | CATSDPGTGGAGYTF
NA | TRBJ1-2 | NA | TRBV19 | TGTGCCAGTAGTCCTCTGGCGGCTCCGGGGAGGGGCTACACCTTC | CASSPLAAPGRGYTF
NA | TRBJ1-1 | TRBD1 | TRBV7-2 | TGTGCCAGCAGCTTAGTGGGGACAGGGGGCGCGTTACTCTACACTGAAGCTTTCTTT | CASSLVGTGGALLYTEAFF
once | TRBJ2-5 | NA | TRBV7-2 | TGTGCCAGCAGCCACCCCGGAGAGACCCAGTACTTC | CASSHPGETQYF
NA | TRBJ2-2 | TRBD1 | TRBV11-1 | TGTGCCAGCAGCGTGGGACAGGGCGACACCGGGGAGCTGTTTTTT | CASSVGQGDTGELFF
NA | TRBJ2-3 | TRBD2 | TRBV3-1/TRBV3-2 | TGTGCCAGCAGCCAAGGGCTAGCGGGACGAGCTAGCACAGATACGCAGTATTTT | CASSQGLAGRASTDTQYF
few | TRBJ2-2 | TRBD1 | TRBV19 | TGTGCCAGTAGTTTACAGGGGAGCACCGGGGAGCTGTTTTTT | CASSLQGSTGELFF
NA | TRBJ1-1 | NA | TRBV10-3 | TGTGCCATCAGTGAGGACGGGATCAGGAACACTGAAGCTTTCTTT | CAISEDGIRNTEAFF
NA | TRBJ1-1 | TRBD1 | TRBV3-1/TRBV3-2 | TGTGCCAGCACCCGTTTGGATACAGGGGATGAAGCTTTCTTT | CASTRLDTGDEAFF
NA | TRBJ1-1 | NA | TRBV5-5 | TGTGCCAGCAGCCCCACCTGGCGGGGGCTTTGGGGGACTGAAGCTTTCTTT | CASSPTWRGLWGTEAFF
NA | TRBJ1-2 | TRBD1 | TRBV5-1 | TGCGCCAGCAGCTTGCCTACCGGACAGGGAGGGGGCTACACCTTC | CASSLPTGQGGGYTF
NA | TRBJ1-6 | NA | TRBV7-9 | TGTGCCAGCAGCTCTGGGACAACTTCACCCCTCCACTTT | CASSSGTTSPLHF
NA | TRBJ2-3 | TRBD2 | TRBV27 | TGTGCCAGCAGTTTCCAACTCGGACTAGCGGGGGAGGATACGCAGTATTTT | CASSFQLGLAGEDTQYF
NA | TRBJ1-3 | TRBD1 | TRBV2 | TGTGCCAGCAGTGAGCGGCAGGGGGGAGGAAACACCATATATTTT | CASSERQGGGNTIYF
few | TRBJ1-1 | TRBD1 | TRBV27 | TGTGCCACCATGACAGGGGCCGCTGAAGCTTTCTTT | CATMTGAAEAFF
NA | TRBJ1-1 | NA | TRBV2 | TGTGCCAGCAGAACTGGAACAGGGAGGGGGACTGAAGCTTTCTTT | CASRTGTGRGTEAFF
NA | TRBJ2-1 | NA | TRBV10-3 | TGTGCCACCCGGGACTTCTCCTACAATGAGCAGTTCTTC | CATRDFSYNEQFF
NA | TRBJ2-4 | TRBD2 | TRBV7-2 | TGTGCCAGCAGCAAACTAGCGGGGGGGCTTGCAAACATTCAGTACTTC | CASSKLAGGLANIQYF
NA | TRBJ1-2 | NA | TRBV12-3/TRBV12-4 | TGTGCCAGCAGTCCCAGGGGCATCTATGGCTACACCTTC | CASSPRGIYGYTF
NA | TRBJ2-3 | NA | TRBV3-1/TRBV3-2 | TGTGCCAGCAGTACTCGGACTGCAGGGGCAGATACGCAGTATTTT | CASSTRTAGADTQYF
NA | TRBJ2-7 | NA | TRBV10-1 | TGCGCCAGCAGTGAGGGAACAGGCTCCTACGAGCAGTACTTC | CASSEGTGSYEQYF
NA | TRBJ1-4 | NA | TRBV21-1 | TGTGCCAGCAGCAAAACAGGGGGCGCTTCCCCAACTAATGAAAAACTGTTTTTT | CASSKTGGASPTNEKLFF